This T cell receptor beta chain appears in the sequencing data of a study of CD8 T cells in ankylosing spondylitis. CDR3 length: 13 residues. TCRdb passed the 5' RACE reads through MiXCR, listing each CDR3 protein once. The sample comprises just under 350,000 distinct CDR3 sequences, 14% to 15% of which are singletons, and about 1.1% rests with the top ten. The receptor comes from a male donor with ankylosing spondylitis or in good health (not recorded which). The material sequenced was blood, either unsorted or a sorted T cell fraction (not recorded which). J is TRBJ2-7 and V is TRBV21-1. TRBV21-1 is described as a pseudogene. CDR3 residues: CASSKNDRVEQYF. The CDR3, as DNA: TGTGCCAGCAGCAAAAATGACCGCGTCGAGCAGTACTTC.